This paragraph reports one TCR beta chain. What it binds is not known. The data were taken from a study of identical twins. Study outcomes and limitations: There was more out-of-frame TCR alpha sharing in monozygotic twins than models estimated. Abundant beta clonotypes from cord blood bore fewer insertions; memory repertoires lacked this pattern.

Unique molecular identifiers were present on the cDNA, and a universal primer site came from template switching. Via MiXCR, TCRdb re-called the 5' RACE reads, giving one row per CDR3 protein. The sample has 210,000 or so distinct CDR3 sequences, less than 8% seen once; the top ten hold about 1.8%. From germline, CDR1 is KGHSH and CDR2 LQKENI. V lost 3 bases to trimming and J lost 3 bases, with 9 bases between them. The CDR3 loop spans 13 amino acids. This same sample was also part of a study on yellow fever vaccine responses in identical twins.

Sequenced input: memory (CD45RO+) T cells sorted from blood. The V call is TRBV18, the J call TRBJ2-7; perhaps TRBD2 as D (6 bases). The sequence came from a woman younger than 35 in good health. In DNA form, the CDR3 reads TGTGCCAGCTCACCGGGACTGTACTACGAGCAGTACTTC. Translation gives CASSPGLYYEQYF.